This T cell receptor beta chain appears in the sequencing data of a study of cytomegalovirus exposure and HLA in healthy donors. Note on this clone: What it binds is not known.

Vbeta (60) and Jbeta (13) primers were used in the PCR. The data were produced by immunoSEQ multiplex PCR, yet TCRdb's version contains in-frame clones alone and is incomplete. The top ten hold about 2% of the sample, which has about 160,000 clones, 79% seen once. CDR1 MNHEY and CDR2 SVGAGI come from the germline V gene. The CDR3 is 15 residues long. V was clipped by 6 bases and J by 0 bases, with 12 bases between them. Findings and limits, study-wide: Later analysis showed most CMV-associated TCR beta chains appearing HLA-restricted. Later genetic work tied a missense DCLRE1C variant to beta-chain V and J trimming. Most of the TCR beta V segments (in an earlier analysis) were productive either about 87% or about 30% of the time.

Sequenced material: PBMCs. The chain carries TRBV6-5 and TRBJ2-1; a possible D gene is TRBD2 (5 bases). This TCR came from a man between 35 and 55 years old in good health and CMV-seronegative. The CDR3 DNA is TGTGCCAGCAGCCGCACTGCGGGCTCCTACAATGAGCAGTTCTTC. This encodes CASSRTAGSYNEQFF.